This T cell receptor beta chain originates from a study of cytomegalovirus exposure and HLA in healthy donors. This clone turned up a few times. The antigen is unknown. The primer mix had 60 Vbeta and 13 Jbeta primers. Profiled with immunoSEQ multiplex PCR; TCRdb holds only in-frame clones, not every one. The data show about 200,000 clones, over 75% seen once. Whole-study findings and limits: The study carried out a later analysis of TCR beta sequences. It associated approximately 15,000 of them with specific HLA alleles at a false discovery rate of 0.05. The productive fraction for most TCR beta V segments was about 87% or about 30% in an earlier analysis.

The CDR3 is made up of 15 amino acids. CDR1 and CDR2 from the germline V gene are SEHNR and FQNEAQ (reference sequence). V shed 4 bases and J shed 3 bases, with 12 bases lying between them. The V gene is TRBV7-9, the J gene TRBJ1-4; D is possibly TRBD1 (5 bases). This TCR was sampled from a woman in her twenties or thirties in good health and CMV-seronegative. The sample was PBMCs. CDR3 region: CASSSQGGANEKLFF. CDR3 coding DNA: TGTGCCAGCAGCTCCCAGGGCGGCGCTAATGAAAAACTGTTTTTT.